This T cell receptor beta chain appears in the sequencing data of a study of T cell repertoires in cytomegalovirus infection (dated by TCRdb to the late 2010s). As for the study more broadly: Peptide stimulations targeted recently identified HLA-C-restricted CMV epitopes, whose presentation resists viral immunomodulation, together with well-studied HLA-B-restricted epitopes. The HLA type of each donor mattered for the analysis, because public TCR beta signatures pointed to carriage of CMV infection along with the matching HLA type.

For sequencing, an Illumina HiSeq 1500 was employed. The public reads were quality trimmed at Q25 with fastp and then assembled into clones with MiXCR by TCRdb, keeping productive beta chains. A single entry per CDR3 protein holds the most common genes and DNA from its merged rows. The sample contains roughly 120,000 distinct CDR3 sequences, approximately 30% of them found a single time. The ten largest clones take up under 65% of the sample. The treatment or condition label corresponds to: in vitro stimulation with specific CMV peptide epitopes to enrich CMV-specific T cells. This clonotype was observed at least ten times. Its specific antigen is unknown. Base-call qualities are not available, and no considerably larger clone is one nucleotide away. The study at large found these results: In both this cohort and an independent roughly 400-donor cohort, the cumulative frequency of public TCR beta family members distinguished carriers of CMV infection plus the relevant HLA type. The ex vivo response was dominated by HLA-C-restricted CMV-specific TCR beta clonotypes, and the single most frequent clonotype in two of eight donors was supplied by these HLA-C-restricted clonotypes.

CDR1 SGHTA and CDR2 FQGNSA were looked up in the germline V gene. The CDR3 covers 14 residues, taking in both the cysteine and the phenylalanine. The sequence is cut down to CDR3 DNA, 42 bases in frame from base 1. Trimming costs V 1 base and J 8 bases, and their ends lie 13 bases apart. The sample in question was CD8+ T cells from cultured PBMCs, obtained from culture after CMV antigen stimulation. The TCR comes from a human donor in good health (CMV status not recorded). Some clones in this sample may be carry-over from other donors' samples. This sequence uses TRBV7-2 and TRBJ2-3; a confident D gene designation cannot be given. Here the CDR3 is given as CASSLEVLDGTQYF. The bases read TGTGCCAGCAGCTTAGAAGTTCTGGACGGTACGCAGTATTTT.